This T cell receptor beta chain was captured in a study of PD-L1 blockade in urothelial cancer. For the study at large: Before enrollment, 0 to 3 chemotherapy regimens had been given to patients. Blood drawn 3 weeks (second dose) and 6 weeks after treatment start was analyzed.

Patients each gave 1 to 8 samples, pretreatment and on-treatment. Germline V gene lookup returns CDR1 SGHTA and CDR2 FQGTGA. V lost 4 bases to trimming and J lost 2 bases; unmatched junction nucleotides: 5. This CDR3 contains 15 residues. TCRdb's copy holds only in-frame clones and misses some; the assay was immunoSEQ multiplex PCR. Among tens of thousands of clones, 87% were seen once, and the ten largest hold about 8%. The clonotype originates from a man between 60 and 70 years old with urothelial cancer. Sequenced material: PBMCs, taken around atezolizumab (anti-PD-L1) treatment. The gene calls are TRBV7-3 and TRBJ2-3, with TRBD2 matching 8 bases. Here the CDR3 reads CASSSGLGNTDTQYF. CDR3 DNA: TGTGCCAGCAGCTCGGGACTAGGGAACACAGATACGCAGTATTTT.